This TCR beta chain was profiled in a study of T-cell reconstitution after alpha-beta-depleted transplantation in children. Preparing the TCRbeta library involved the use of unique molecular identifiers. TCRdb called the PCR reads again in MiXCR, with one record for every CDR3 protein. The table has approximately 91,000 distinct CDR3 sequences, approximately 9.2% seen once; the top ten hold 6.9%. This clonotype showed up many times. The clonotype comes from a human donor who donated a stem cell graft to a child with congenital amegakaryocytic thrombocytopenia. The source material was PBMCs from the stem cell graft donor, sampled from the stem cell graft.

CDR3 protein: CASSYDQGRFYEQYF. The CDR3 coding sequence is TGTGCCAGCAGTTACGATCAGGGGAGGTTCTACGAGCAGTACTTC. The gene calls are TRBV6-5 and TRBJ2-7; D tentatively fits TRBD1 or TRBD2 (6 bases each). Trimming shortened V by 2 bases and J by 3 bases, and 14 bases separated the two germline ends. Per germline, CDR1 MNHEY and CDR2 SVGAGI. There are 15 residues in the CDR3.